This TCR beta chain derives from a study of CD8+ T cells in alopecia areata. Extracted RNA was reverse transcribed, and the resulting cDNA served as sequencing template. Clones were read by immunoSEQ multiplex PCR, and TCRdb kept only the in-frame ones, dropping some. In the table there are some 110,000 clones, 55% to 80% of which are singletons. This clone was found a few times. Its antigen is undetermined. Notes on the study in general: Scalp data also include sequences from resident alphabeta T cells of normal skin. Normal scalp showed lower clonality than lesional scalp, especially alopecia totalis/universalis.

The CDR3 runs to 13 residues. Germline CDR1 reads SNHLY; CDR2 reads FYNNEI. The junction had 3 bases not matched to a gene; V was cut back by 5 bases and J by 6 bases. Investigators sorted PBMCs to obtain both CD4+ and CD8+ T cells. The origin of this receptor is a human donor in good health. The chain carries TRBV2 and TRBJ2-2; 7 bases map to TRBD2. Material for sequencing was CD4+ T cells sorted from blood. This CDR3 is CASSKSGAGELFF. In DNA, the CDR3 is TGTGCCAGCAGTAAGAGCGGGGCCGGGGAGCTGTTTTTT.